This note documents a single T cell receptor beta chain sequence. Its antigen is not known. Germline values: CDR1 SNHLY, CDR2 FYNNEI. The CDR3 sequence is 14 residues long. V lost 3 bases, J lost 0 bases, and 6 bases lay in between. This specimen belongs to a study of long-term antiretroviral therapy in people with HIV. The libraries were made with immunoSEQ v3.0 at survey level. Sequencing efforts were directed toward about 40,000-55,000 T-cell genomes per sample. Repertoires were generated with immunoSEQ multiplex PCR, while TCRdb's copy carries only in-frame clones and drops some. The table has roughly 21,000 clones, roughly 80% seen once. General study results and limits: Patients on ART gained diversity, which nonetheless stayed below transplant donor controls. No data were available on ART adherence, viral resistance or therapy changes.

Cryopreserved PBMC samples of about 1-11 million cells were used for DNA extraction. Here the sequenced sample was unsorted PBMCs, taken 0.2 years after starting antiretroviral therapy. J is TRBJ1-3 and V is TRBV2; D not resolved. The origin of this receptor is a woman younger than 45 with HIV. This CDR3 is CASSDGLSGNTIYF. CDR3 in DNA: TGTGCCAGCAGTGACGGCCTCTCTGGAAACACCATATATTTT.